The 5 T cell receptor beta chains below were found in one sample sequenced in a study of spatial heterogeneity in lung cancer (dated by TCRdb to 2018 to 2020). The paper as a whole reports these results and caveats: A correlation was observed between the number of expanded intratumoral alpha and beta TCRs and the tumor nonsynonymous mutation count.

Receptor amplification or capture employed 5' RACE. This sample was sequenced with a NextSeq 500. Using fastp trimming at Q25 and MiXCR clonotype assembly, TCRdb reanalyzed the public sequencing data and kept in-frame beta chains. Each CDR3 protein gets just one entry, which takes the most common genes and DNA from the rows behind it. The table for this sample lists about 9,900 distinct CDR3 sequences; 5.5% to 7.5% of them were counted only once. The ten largest clonotypes hold about 7.4% of the sample. These TCRs' antigens remain unknown. This specimen's time point label, per the study, means: sample taken at primary tumor resection. Sequences were derived from lung tumor tissue, sampled at surgery. These receptors all stem from a female donor with early-stage non-small cell lung cancer.

In this sample, this clonotype turned up many times. The rearrangement uses TRBV9 and TRBJ1-5; D not resolved. Per germline, CDR1 SGDLS and CDR2 YYNGEE. CDR3 length: 15 residues. Trimming pared 0 bases from V and 3 bases from J, leaving 10 bases between. Written as DNA, the CDR3 is TGTGCCAGCAGCGTAGGTACACTTGCCAATCAGCCCCAGCATTTT. Translation: CASSVGTLANQPQHF.

The CDR3 region is CAISESDPGYGYTF. CDR3 coding DNA: TGTGCCATCAGTGAATCAGATCCCGGCTATGGCTACACCTTC. The chain links TRBV10-3 to TRBJ1-2; D is undetermined. Germline CDR1 reads ENHRY; CDR2 reads SYGVKD. V lost 3 bases and J lost 4, with 12 bases in between. The CDR3 is made up of 14 amino acids.

This clonotype counts as medium-sized. The DNA for the CDR3 is TGTGCCAGCAGTCCGGCCTACGAGCAGTACTTC. Translated: CASSPAYEQYF. The rearrangement links TRBV12-3 or TRBV12-4 to TRBJ2-7; D is unclear. The CDR3 contains 11 residues. The ends were cut back, 5 bases at V and 2 bases at J, with 4 bases in the middle.

This clonotype has a count of ten or more. The genes are TRBV12-3 or TRBV12-4 and TRBJ2-3; D is perhaps TRBD2 (6 bases). There are 16 residues in the CDR3. The germline V and J ends were trimmed by 3 bases and 0 bases, with 13 bases remaining between them. CDR3 coding DNA: TGTGCCAGCAGTTTTGGAGGGAGAGGAAGCACAGATACGCAGTATTTT. It specifies CASSFGGRGSTDTQYF.

The V call is TRBV4-2, the J call TRBJ2-1, with TRBD2 matching 11 bases. V lost 4 bases and J lost 5; bases outside the gene matches: 7. Germline V gene lookup returns CDR1 LGHNA and CDR2 YNFKEQ. The CDR3 covers 16 residues. The CDR3 DNA is TGTGCCAGCAGCCGATCGGGGACTAGCGGCGACAATGAGCAGTTCTTC. Translating gives CASSRSGTSGDNEQFF.